The rows below give T cell receptor beta chains drawn from one sample of a study of vaccination and CD4 T cells after COVID-19. Antigens for these TCRs are unknown. In TCRdb, the PCR reads were re-called with MiXCR into one record per CDR3 protein. The table includes about 6,800 distinct CDR3 sequences, roughly 70% detected once. Sequenced sample: CD4+ T cells from blood, cultured in vitro. The receptor source for this set is a human donor who had recovered from COVID-19. CDR3s include the opening cysteine and the closing phenylalanine or tryptophan.

j_gene,v_gene,len,CDR3aa
TRBJ1-5,TRBV2,13,CASRREFAQPQHF
TRBJ2-7,TRBV27,15,CASSSWGTSSYEQYF
TRBJ2-7,TRBV6-1,15,CASSGRDTSSYEQYF
TRBJ2-7,TRBV2,14,CASDGTGGRYEQYF
TRBJ1-5,TRBV28,13,CASSFELGQPQHF
TRBJ2-7,TRBV4-2,12,CASSQERYEQYF
TRBJ1-3,TRBV20-1,15,CSARTGEGSGNTIYF
TRBJ1-5,TRBV20-1,13,CSATNRGSRPQHF
TRBJ2-2,TRBV6-1,14,CASCIQWNTGELFF
TRBJ1-4,TRBV7-9,14,CASSRDTMREKLFF
TRBJ1-1,TRBV7-7,16,CASGPGRSSMNTEAFF
TRBJ1-2,TRBV19,14,CASSILGPRAGYTF
TRBJ2-5,TRBV7-2,14,CASSWYGGQETQYF
TRBJ2-7,TRBV20-1,15,CSAAHQTSSSYEQYF
TRBJ1-1,TRBV20-1,13,CSAPGSHNTEAFF
TRBJ1-5,TRBV28,16,CASSIANRGRGQPQHF
TRBJ1-2,TRBV7-6,14,CASSLAEGAYGYTF
TRBJ1-6,TRBV18,15,CASSRDRQGDSPLHF
TRBJ2-3,TRBV6-5,15,CASSYSGVSTDTQYF
TRBJ2-7,TRBV6-2/TRBV6-3,15,CASTTYGLSSYEQYF
TRBJ1-1,TRBV15,13,CATTPGGNTEAFF
TRBJ2-7,TRBV28,14,CASSLGTGFYEQYF
TRBJ1-1,TRBV7-7,13,CASSLYPGTEAFF
TRBJ1-2,TRBV11-2,14,CASSPLDGSGGYTF
TRBJ1-5,TRBV6-2/TRBV6-3,15,CASTYGPAFNQPQHF
TRBJ2-7,TRBV7-8,15,CASSLGLDTSYEQYF
TRBJ1-1,TRBV7-8,13,CASSTDRDTEAFF
TRBJ2-1,TRBV11-2,19,CASSLGVSLSGPLENEQFF
TRBJ2-3,TRBV6-4,13,CASSDSYRDTQYF
TRBJ2-5,TRBV7-2,16,CASSPSAFLGGETQYF
TRBJ1-2,TRBV2,11,CASGTGRGYTF
TRBJ1-1,TRBV15,12,CATRAQNTEAFF